Listed below are T cell receptor beta chains from one sample, sequenced in a study of OX40 agonist ivuxolimab in advanced cancers. TCRdb's table, derived via immunoSEQ multiplex PCR, lists solely in-frame clones and lacks some. Here the sample spans about 80,000 clones, 80% to 90% being singletons. The specimen comprised CD4+ or CD8+ T cells sorted from blood, sampled in a trial of the OX40 agonist ivuxolimab. The receptor source for this set is an adult with an advanced solid tumor such as melanoma, head and neck, liver or kidney cancer. Each CDR3 is given without its conserved first and last residue.

v_call cdr3_aa
TRBV6-5 ASSSGEAGANVLT
TRBV5-4 ASSPRTNTEAF
TRBV6-5 ASSTGSHSNQPQH
TRBV10-3 ATKKETATDEQY
TRBV11-3 ASSMDRAGELF
TRBV19 ASSPGDRITEAF
TRBV28 ASSPGHRQVYT
TRBV2 ASSHRTSGGNLRSYNEQF
TRBV2 ASSRLDSTYNEQF
TRBV14 ASSQGTDWLSETQY
TRBV19 ASETGGSYNEQF
TRBV7-7 ASSTGTLETQY
TRBV2 ASSVSGAQKLF
TRBV2 ASRLRDRPETQY
TRBV7-3 ASSQGDTQY
TRBV2 ASSGDRGNEQY
TRBV5-6 ASSLFLGLRNEKLF
TRBV28 ASSRGRGGETQY
TRBV4-2 ASSQGGGGNQETQY
TRBV6-1 ASYEQGSGETQY
TRBV11-3 ASSFSGTGDNEQF
TRBV5-6 ASSPTGGENIQY
TRBV7-2 ASSLGGGTYNEQF
TRBV7-9 ASSKWTGGRDEQY
TRBV5-1 ASLPRAGETGELF
TRBV30 AWNLYGGGNEKLF
TRBV11-1 ASSLRYSPLH
TRBV5-6 ASSPPTGTGSPRGTEAF
TRBV29-1 SVEGASGGALTDTQY
TRBV2 ASRRVNQPQH
TRBV7-2 AGLGPSNTGELF
TRBV7-2 ASSEPGQGPGANVLT